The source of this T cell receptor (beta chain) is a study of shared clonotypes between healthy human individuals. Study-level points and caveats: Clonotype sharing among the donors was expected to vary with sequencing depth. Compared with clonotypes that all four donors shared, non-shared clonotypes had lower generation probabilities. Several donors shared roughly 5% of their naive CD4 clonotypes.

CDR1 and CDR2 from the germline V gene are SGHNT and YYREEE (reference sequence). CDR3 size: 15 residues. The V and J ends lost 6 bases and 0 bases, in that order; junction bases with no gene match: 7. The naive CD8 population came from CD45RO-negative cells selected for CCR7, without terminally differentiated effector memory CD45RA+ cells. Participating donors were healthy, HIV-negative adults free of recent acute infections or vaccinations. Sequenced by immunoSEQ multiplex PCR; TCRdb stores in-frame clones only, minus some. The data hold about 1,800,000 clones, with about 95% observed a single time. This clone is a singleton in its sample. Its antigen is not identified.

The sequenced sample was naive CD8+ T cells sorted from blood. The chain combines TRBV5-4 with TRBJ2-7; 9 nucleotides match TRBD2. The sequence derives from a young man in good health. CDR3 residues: CASTFSGGPSYEQYF. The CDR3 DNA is TGTGCCAGCACTTTTAGCGGGGGACCCTCCTACGAGCAGTACTTC.